The T cell receptor beta chain under discussion was sequenced for a study of blood T cell repertoires in COVID-19. Study as a whole: COVID-19 samples, acute and convalescent, were from the United States, Italy and Spain. From T cells, B-cell-depleted T cells, or PBMCs came the material, which was cDNA or gDNA.

As originally analysed: Amplification of reference gene primers provided the estimated nucleated cell counts. Here immunoSEQ multiplex PCR was the method, and the copy in TCRdb shows in-frame clones only, minus some. The V and J calls and clone size are taken from that table; D and trimming were inferred from the DNA. The table lists about 180,000 clones, 79% of them singletons. The CDR3 loop spans 14 amino acids. Germline loops: CDR1 MDHEN, CDR2 SYDVKM. V lost 7 bases, J lost 4 bases, and 14 bases lay in between. Patients of the Seattle cohort, enrolled during active infection, were followed longitudinally.

This sequence was found in a woman aged 60-75 years with COVID-19, enrolled during active disease. The sample consisted of peripheral blood. The rearrangement uses TRBV28 and TRBJ2-1; the D gene is possibly TRBD1 (6 bases). CDR3 amino acids: CASTGTSEYNEQFF. The CDR3, as DNA: TGTGCCAGCACCGGGACATCAGAATACAATGAGCAGTTCTTC.